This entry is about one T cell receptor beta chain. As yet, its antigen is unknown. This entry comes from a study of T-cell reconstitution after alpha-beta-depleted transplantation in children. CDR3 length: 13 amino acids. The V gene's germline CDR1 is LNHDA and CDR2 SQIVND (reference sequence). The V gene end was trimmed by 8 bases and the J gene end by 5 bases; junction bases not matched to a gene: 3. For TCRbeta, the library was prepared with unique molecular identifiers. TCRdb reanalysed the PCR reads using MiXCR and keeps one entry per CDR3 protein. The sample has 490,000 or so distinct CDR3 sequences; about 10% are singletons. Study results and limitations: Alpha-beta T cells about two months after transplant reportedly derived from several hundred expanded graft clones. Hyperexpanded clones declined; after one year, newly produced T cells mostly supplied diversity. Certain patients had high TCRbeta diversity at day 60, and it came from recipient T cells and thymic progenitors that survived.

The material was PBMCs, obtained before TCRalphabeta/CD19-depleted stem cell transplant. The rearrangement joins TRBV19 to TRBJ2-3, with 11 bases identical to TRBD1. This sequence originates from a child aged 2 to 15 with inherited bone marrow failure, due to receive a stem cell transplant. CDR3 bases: TGTGCCAGTGGACAGGGGGCCGGAGATACGCAGTATTTT. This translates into CASGQGAGDTQYF.